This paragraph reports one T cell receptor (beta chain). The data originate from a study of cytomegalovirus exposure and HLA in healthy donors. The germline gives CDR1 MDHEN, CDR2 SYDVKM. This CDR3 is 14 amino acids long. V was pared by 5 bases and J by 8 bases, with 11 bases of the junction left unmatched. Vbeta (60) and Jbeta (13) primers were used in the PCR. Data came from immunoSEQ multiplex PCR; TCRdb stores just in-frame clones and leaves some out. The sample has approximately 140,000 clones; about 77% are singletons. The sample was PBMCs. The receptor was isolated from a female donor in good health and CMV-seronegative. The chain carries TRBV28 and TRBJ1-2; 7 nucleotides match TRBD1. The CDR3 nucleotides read TGTGCCAGCAGTCCACGTCTGACAGGGTGGGGCTACACCTTC. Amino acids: CASSPRLTGWGYTF.